This entry features one T cell receptor beta chain sequence. Per the original methods: The assay estimated nucleated cells by amplifying reference gene primers. Here immunoSEQ multiplex PCR was the method, and the copy in TCRdb shows in-frame clones only, minus some. V, J and clone size were drawn from that table, and D and trimming were deduced from the DNA. Here the sample spans under 250,000 clones, approximately 84% being singletons. This entry comes from a study of blood T cell repertoires in COVID-19. Study at large: Samples representing acute and convalescent COVID-19 were sourced from the United States, Italy and Spain. In each case, the material was cDNA or gDNA derived from T cells, B-cell-depleted T cells, or PBMCs.

The CDR3 contains 14 residues. V gave up 1 base and J gave up 6 bases; unmatched junction bases: 3. Per the germline V gene, CDR1 is SGHTA and CDR2 is FQGNSA. The sequence was obtained from a woman aged 60-75 years with acute or convalescent COVID-19. The rearrangement joins TRBV7-2 to TRBJ2-1, with 7 bases aligning to TRBD2. Sequencing used peripheral blood. CDR3 in amino acids: CASSLGSGANEQFF. In DNA, the CDR3 is TGTGCCAGCAGCTTAGGAAGCGGGGCCAATGAGCAGTTCTTC.